This is a list of T cell receptor beta chains from one sample in a study of human T cells and chemical hapten exposure. TCRdb reanalysed the RACE reads using MiXCR and keeps one entry per CDR3 protein. The data contain approximately 80,000 distinct CDR3 sequences, approximately 13% of them singletons. The source was whole blood, collected in connection with sensitization to the hapten diphenylcyclopropenone (DPC). The receptor set was obtained from a woman in her forties or fifties with alopecia areata. Some clones in this sample may be carry-over from other donors' samples. CDR3s include the opening cysteine and the closing phenylalanine or tryptophan. The D gene is left open where the match is weak. Part of the rows lack a size; the others show once, few, many or a class for expanded clones.

size: many
V: TRBV5-1
J: TRBJ1-1
D: -
DNA: TGCGCCAGCAGCGTCACAGGATCTGAAGCTTTCTTT
CDR3: CASSVTGSEAFF

size: many
V: TRBV29-1
J: TRBJ2-7
D: TRBD2
DNA: TGCAGCGTCTCGACTAGCGGGAGCTCCTACGAGCAGTACTTC
CDR3: CSVSTSGSSYEQYF

size: many
V: TRBV7-3
J: TRBJ2-1
D: -
DNA: TGTGCCAGCAGGCAAGACGCGGGACCCTACAATGAGCAGTTCTTC
CDR3: CASRQDAGPYNEQFF

size: -
V: TRBV19
J: TRBJ2-3
D: -
DNA: TGTGCCAGTAGAAAAAGCCCCGGATCCCTCCGAGATACGCAGTATTTT
CDR3: CASRKSPGSLRDTQYF

size: -
V: TRBV7-9
J: TRBJ2-3
D: -
DNA: TGTGCCAGCAGCTTAGGTCCCTCCCCCTTCACAGATACGCAGTATTTT
CDR3: CASSLGPSPFTDTQYF

size: few
V: TRBV18
J: TRBJ1-3
D: TRBD1
DNA: TGTGCCAGCTCACCGCAACAGGGGGCAGACTCTGGAAACACCATATATTTT
CDR3: CASSPQQGADSGNTIYF

size: many
V: TRBV6-1
J: TRBJ1-1
D: -
DNA: TGTGCCAGCAGGTGGGGGGGAACTGAAGCTTTCTTT
CDR3: CASRWGGTEAFF

size: -
V: TRBV5-1
J: TRBJ1-3
D: -
DNA: TGCGCCAGCAGCCCAAGCAGGGGAGATGGAAACACCATATATTTT
CDR3: CASSPSRGDGNTIYF

size: many
V: TRBV29-1
J: TRBJ2-3
D: -
DNA: TGCAGCGTTAAGGGCCGCACAGATACGCAGTATTTT
CDR3: CSVKGRTDTQYF

size: many
V: TRBV10-2
J: TRBJ2-3
D: TRBD2
DNA: TGCGCCAGCAGTGAGTCGCGGCTAGCGGGGTCAGATACGCAGTATTTT
CDR3: CASSESRLAGSDTQYF

size: many
V: TRBV29-1
J: TRBJ2-7
D: TRBD1
DNA: TGCAGCGTTGCGGGACAGTATACCAACGAGCAGTACTTC
CDR3: CSVAGQYTNEQYF

size: few
V: TRBV10-3
J: TRBJ1-4
D: -
DNA: TGTGCCATCAGTGAGTCGAGAGGGACGGAGGCAACTAATGAAAAACTGTTTTTT
CDR3: CAISESRGTEATNEKLFF

size: once
V: TRBV20-1
J: TRBJ1-2
D: -
DNA: TGCAGTGCTAGAGTGGAGACAGGCTACACCTTC
CDR3: CSARVETGYTF

size: -
V: TRBV3-1
J: TRBJ2-7
D: TRBD2
DNA: TGTGCCAGCAGCCTAGCGGGCCGCTCCTACGAGCAGTACTTC
CDR3: CASSLAGRSYEQYF

size: -
V: TRBV6-5
J: TRBJ1-1
D: -
DNA: TGTGCCAGCAGTTGGGGGGTTGATACTGAAGCTTTCTTT
CDR3: CASSWGVDTEAFF

size: -
V: TRBV12-3/TRBV12-4
J: TRBJ2-1
D: -
DNA: TGTGCCAGCAGTTTTCCCCTCCCCCACGGAGGTTCCTACAATGAGCAGTTCTTC
CDR3: CASSFPLPHGGSYNEQFF

size: many
V: TRBV7-9
J: TRBJ2-4
D: -
DNA: TGTGCCAGCAGCCCCCCGACCGGGACGGCCTCGACCTTAGCCAAAAACATTCAGTACTTC
CDR3: CASSPPTGTASTLAKNIQYF

size: -
V: TRBV27
J: TRBJ1-4
D: -
DNA: TGTGCCAGCAGTTCGGACGGCGGGAATGAAAAACTGTTTTTT
CDR3: CASSSDGGNEKLFF

size: -
V: TRBV29-1
J: TRBJ1-1
D: -
DNA: TGCAGCGTCTGGGGCACTGAAGCTTTCTTT
CDR3: CSVWGTEAFF

size: many
V: TRBV7-9
J: TRBJ2-5
D: -
DNA: TGTGCCAGCAGCTTAGTCGATCAGACCCAGTACTTC
CDR3: CASSLVDQTQYF

size: many
V: TRBV18
J: TRBJ2-3
D: -
DNA: TGTGCCAGCTCACCAAGGGACGCAGATACGCAGTATTTT
CDR3: CASSPRDADTQYF

size: -
V: TRBV12-3/TRBV12-4
J: TRBJ1-4
D: -
DNA: TGTGCCAGCAGTTTCGTCCGGGGGACATCTCATGAAAAACTGTTTTTT
CDR3: CASSFVRGTSHEKLFF

size: -
V: TRBV5-1
J: TRBJ2-3
D: TRBD2
DNA: TGCGCCAGCAGCTTGGCCGGTAGCGGGAGAGCAGATACGCAGTATTTT
CDR3: CASSLAGSGRADTQYF

size: -
V: TRBV10-3
J: TRBJ1-4
D: -
DNA: TGTGCCATCAGTGAGTCGAGGGGCCCGGGGGAAAAACTGTTTTTT
CDR3: CAISESRGPGEKLFF

size: many
V: TRBV20-1
J: TRBJ2-7
D: -
DNA: TGCAGTGCCACGGGACGGACCTACGAGCAGTACTTC
CDR3: CSATGRTYEQYF

size: -
V: TRBV7-2
J: TRBJ1-6
D: TRBD1
DNA: TGTGCCAGCAGCGGGACAGATTATAATTCACCCCTCCACTTT
CDR3: CASSGTDYNSPLHF

size: -
V: TRBV30
J: TRBJ1-1
D: -
DNA: TGTGCCTGGAGTAGGTTGCCAGGAATGAACACTGAAGCTTTCTTT
CDR3: CAWSRLPGMNTEAFF

size: -
V: TRBV7-9
J: TRBJ2-7
D: -
DNA: TGTGCCAGCAGCTTATCCATAGACCGATACGAGCAGTACTTC
CDR3: CASSLSIDRYEQYF

size: few
V: TRBV10-3
J: TRBJ2-1
D: -
DNA: TGTGCCATCAGTGACAGATTATCCGGGACAAGCTACAATGAGCAGTTCTTC
CDR3: CAISDRLSGTSYNEQFF

size: -
V: TRBV27
J: TRBJ2-1
D: TRBD1
DNA: TGTGCCAGCAGTTTTCACAAACAGGGGGACGTTAGCTCCTACAATGAGCAGTTCTTC
CDR3: CASSFHKQGDVSSYNEQFF

size: -
V: TRBV5-4
J: TRBJ1-2
D: TRBD1
DNA: TGTGCCAGCAGTGGGACAGTGGGTGTCGGTCAGCATGGCTACACCTTC
CDR3: CASSGTVGVGQHGYTF

size: few
V: TRBV2
J: TRBJ1-5
D: -
DNA: TGTGCCAGCAGAGATACAGGGAATCCTCAGCCCCAGCATTTT
CDR3: CASRDTGNPQPQHF

size: -
V: TRBV11-2
J: TRBJ2-1
D: -
DNA: TGTGCCAGCAGCCTTTTCATGAATGAGCAGTTCTTC
CDR3: CASSLFMNEQFF

size: many
V: TRBV18
J: TRBJ1-2
D: TRBD1
DNA: TGTGCCAGCTCACCACCAGGGGGCGGCGGCTATGGCTACACCTTC
CDR3: CASSPPGGGGYGYTF

size: many
V: TRBV7-9
J: TRBJ2-1
D: -
DNA: TGTGCCAGCAGTCGTACAATCCGGGGGCCGGGCGGAATCTACAATGAGCAGTTCTTC
CDR3: CASSRTIRGPGGIYNEQFF

size: many
V: TRBV12-3/TRBV12-4
J: TRBJ2-1
D: TRBD2
DNA: TGTGCCAGCAGCGGCGGGAGGGCGAGCTCCTACAATGAGCAGTTCTTC
CDR3: CASSGGRASSYNEQFF

size: many
V: TRBV29-1
J: TRBJ1-2
D: TRBD1
DNA: TGCAGCGTTACAGGGGGAGCTGATGGCTACACCTTC
CDR3: CSVTGGADGYTF

size: many
V: TRBV7-6
J: TRBJ1-6
D: -
DNA: TGTGCCAGCAGCGTCTCTACAGGGTTTTCCTATAATTCACCCCTCCACTTT
CDR3: CASSVSTGFSYNSPLHF

size: many
V: TRBV15
J: TRBJ2-5
D: TRBD2
DNA: TGTGCCACCAGCAGAGGTGTCGGACTAGCGGATAGTCTTCAAGAGACCCAGTACTTC
CDR3: CATSRGVGLADSLQETQYF

size: -
V: TRBV28
J: TRBJ1-2
D: TRBD1
DNA: TGTGCCAGCAGTCCCCGGGGGGCTGACAGGGACTATGGCTACACCTTC
CDR3: CASSPRGADRDYGYTF

size: many
V: TRBV3-1
J: TRBJ2-1
D: -
DNA: TGTGCCAGCAGCCCCCCCATGGGTGAGCAGTTCTTC
CDR3: CASSPPMGEQFF

size: many
V: TRBV6-6
J: TRBJ2-7
D: -
DNA: TGTGCCAGCAGTTACAGCGGAAACTACGAGCAGTACTTC
CDR3: CASSYSGNYEQYF

size: few
V: TRBV30
J: TRBJ2-2
D: -
DNA: TGTGCCTGGAATAGGCGGGAATCCACCGGGGAGCTGTTTTTT
CDR3: CAWNRRESTGELFF

size: -
V: TRBV9
J: TRBJ1-3
D: -
DNA: TGTGCCAGCAGCGTCCGCTCTGGAAACACCATATATTTT
CDR3: CASSVRSGNTIYF

size: few
V: TRBV20-1
J: TRBJ2-3
D: -
DNA: TGCAGTGCTAGAGATCTAGCTCACACAGATACGCAGTATTTT
CDR3: CSARDLAHTDTQYF

size: -
V: TRBV20-1
J: TRBJ2-3
D: -
DNA: TGCAGTGCTAAAGACTGGGTCTTCACAGATACGCAGTATTTT
CDR3: CSAKDWVFTDTQYF

size: few
V: TRBV12-3/TRBV12-4
J: TRBJ1-2
D: TRBD1
DNA: TGTGCCAGCAGGCCACAGGGGGCCGGCGGCTACACCTTC
CDR3: CASRPQGAGGYTF